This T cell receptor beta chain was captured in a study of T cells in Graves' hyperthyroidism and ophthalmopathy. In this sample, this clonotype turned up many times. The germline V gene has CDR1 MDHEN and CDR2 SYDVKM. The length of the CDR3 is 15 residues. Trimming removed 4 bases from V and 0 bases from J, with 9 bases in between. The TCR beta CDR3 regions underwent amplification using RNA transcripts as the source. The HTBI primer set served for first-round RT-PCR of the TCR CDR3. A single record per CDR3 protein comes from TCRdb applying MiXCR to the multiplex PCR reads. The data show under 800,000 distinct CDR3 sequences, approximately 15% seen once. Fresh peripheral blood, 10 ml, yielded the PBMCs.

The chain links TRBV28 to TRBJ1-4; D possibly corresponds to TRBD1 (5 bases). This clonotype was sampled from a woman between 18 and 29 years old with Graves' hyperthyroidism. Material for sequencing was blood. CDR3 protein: CASSSAGATNEKLFF. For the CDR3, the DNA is TGTGCCAGCAGTTCTGCGGGGGCAACTAATGAAAAACTGTTTTTT.